This T cell receptor beta chain originates from a study of blood T cell repertoires in COVID-19 (TCRdb year 2020). About the study as a whole: Collaborator samples came from the United States, Italy and Spain and covered acute and convalescent phases of COVID-19. The material from the prospective study consisted of cDNA or gDNA derived from T cells, B-cell-depleted T cells, or PBMCs. Deeply sampled blood TCRbeta repertoires from subjects exposed to, actively infected with, or recovered from COVID-19 were included in the dataset. The repertoires were released in a freely available public database intended as a resource for research on the immune response to SARS-CoV-2. The samples were drawn from two sources: the first 160 participants of the ongoing ImmuneRACE study, and 1,000 to 1,500 subjects contributed by 6 global collaborators. Sample metadata almost always included a de-identified subject ID, COVID-19 status, age in years and sex. Where available, HLA class I and class II types were taken from metadata supplied by the sample provider and were not determined by assay-based typing. Results the study describes overall, beyond this receptor: The amount of clinical and demographic metadata varied by source and participant and was provided uncurated.

TCRbeta CDR3 regions were amplified from genomic DNA by means of the immunoSEQ Assay, a bias-controlled multiplex PCR. Per the authors' processing: The number of nucleated cells in each sample was estimated by amplification of reference gene primers within the assay. To quantify the absolute abundance of each unique TCRbeta CDR3 rearrangement, sequence reads were collapsed and filtered. For each sample, productive Simpson clonality was calculated by taking the square root of Simpson's diversity index across productive rearrangements. Imported from immuneACCESS, the table was reduced by TCRdb to in-frame sequences with V and J called. These copies leave out some clones; in studies compared against another copy, an unresolved V gene accounts for under half, and the cause of the remainder is not known. V and J calls and clone size are as listed in that table; D and trimming were resolved from the DNA. A total of about 83,000 clones appear in this sample, around 90% of them only once. Jointly, the top ten make up approximately 2.9% of the sample.

With regard to this clone: It lacks a known antigen. No much larger clonotype is one base removed from it; base qualities were not supplied.

Collaborating institutions collected whole blood in K2EDTA tubes following their own protocols. For TCRbeta analysis, collaborator samples were shipped as frozen whole blood, as isolated PBMCs, or as DNA extracted from either sample type. CDR1 is given as MGHRA and CDR2 as YSYEKL, both from the germline V gene. The junction shows trimming of 1 base on V and 1 base on J, and the gene matches do not reach 5 bases of it. Spanning cysteine to phenylalanine, the CDR3 consists of 16 amino acids. Only the CDR3 region is kept as DNA, spanning 48 bases read in frame from base 1. This TCR derives from a woman aged 50 to 60 with active or convalescent COVID-19. The V and J genes are TRBV4-1 and TRBJ2-5; TRBD2 matches 8 bases in the middle. Sequenced sample: peripheral blood. The base sequence is TGCGCCAGCAGCCAAGGAGGCGGGGGGCCCCAAGAGACCCAGTACTTC. This codes for CASSQGGGGPQETQYF.